A selection of T cell receptor beta chains follows, all from one sample in a study of cytomegalovirus exposure and HLA in healthy donors. Some clones are missing from TCRdb's copy, which holds only in-frame ones; the method was immunoSEQ multiplex PCR. Of around 100,000 clones detected, less than 80% appear once; the ten largest clones hold around 4%. Sequencing was carried out using PBMCs. The receptor source for this set is a man aged 35-49 years in good health and CMV-seronegative. Both conserved end residues are part of each CDR3. Each record gives: J gene, V gene, clone size, D gene, CDR3 DNA, CDR3 protein. A D gene is named only where the DNA matches it firmly. Size values are once, few and many counts, or a class for expanded clones, and some rows have none.

J gene: TRBJ1-1; V gene: TRBV27; clone size: -; D gene: TRBD1; CDR3 DNA: TGTGCCAGCAGAGGGACAGGTCTTGAAGCTTTCTTT; CDR3 protein: CASRGTGLEAFF
J gene: TRBJ1-1; V gene: TRBV6-1; clone size: -; D gene: TRBD1; CDR3 DNA: TGTGCCAGCAGTGATCAGGGACAGACCCAAGCTTTCTTT; CDR3 protein: CASSDQGQTQAFF
J gene: TRBJ2-6; V gene: TRBV5-8; clone size: few; D gene: TRBD1; CDR3 DNA: TGTGCCAGCAGCTCCAGGACAGGGAGCTCTGGGGCCAACGTCCTGACTTTC; CDR3 protein: CASSSRTGSSGANVLTF
J gene: TRBJ1-1; V gene: TRBV27; clone size: -; D gene: TRBD1; CDR3 DNA: TGTGCCAGCAGCGACCCCAGGGTGACAGGGGGGGACTGGATCACTGAAGCTTTCTTT; CDR3 protein: CASSDPRVTGGDWITEAFF
J gene: TRBJ2-5; V gene: TRBV2; clone size: few; D gene: TRBD2; CDR3 DNA: TGTGCCAGCACTCGGGGGGCAGCGGGGGGAAAAGAGACCCAGTACTTC; CDR3 protein: CASTRGAAGGKETQYF
J gene: TRBJ1-6; V gene: TRBV4-2; clone size: -; D gene: TRBD1; CDR3 DNA: TGTGCCAGCAGCCAAGTTCAGGGGGAGTCACCCCTCCACTTT; CDR3 protein: CASSQVQGESPLHF
J gene: TRBJ2-7; V gene: TRBV5-1; clone size: -; D gene: TRBD1; CDR3 DNA: TGCGCCAGCAGCTCCGGACAGGGAGGCTTATACGAGCAGTACTTC; CDR3 protein: CASSSGQGGLYEQYF
J gene: TRBJ2-2; V gene: TRBV5-1; clone size: -; D gene: -; CDR3 DNA: TGCGCCAGCAGCCAGACTGGCCTGGACACCGGGGAGCTGTTTTTT; CDR3 protein: CASSQTGLDTGELFF
J gene: TRBJ1-1; V gene: TRBV27; clone size: -; D gene: -; CDR3 DNA: TGTGCCAGCAGTTTGTTCCCCTCGGGGGGGGTCTCTGAAGCTTTCTTT; CDR3 protein: CASSLFPSGGVSEAFF
J gene: TRBJ2-6; V gene: TRBV5-1; clone size: -; D gene: -; CDR3 DNA: TGCGCCAGCAGCCAGGGTACTGGGGCCAACGTCCTGACTTTC; CDR3 protein: CASSQGTGANVLTF
J gene: TRBJ2-3; V gene: TRBV6-1; clone size: -; D gene: -; CDR3 DNA: TGTGCCAGCGGGACTGGGGCACATACGCAGTATTTT; CDR3 protein: CASGTGAHTQYF
J gene: TRBJ1-6; V gene: TRBV7-2; clone size: few; D gene: TRBD1; CDR3 DNA: TGTGCCAGCAGGTCGACAGGGGGCGCTTCACCCCTCCACTTT; CDR3 protein: CASRSTGGASPLHF
J gene: TRBJ2-5; V gene: TRBV9; clone size: -; D gene: -; CDR3 DNA: TGTGCCAGCAGCGTAGGTACAGCCATCCAAGAGACCCAGTACTTC; CDR3 protein: CASSVGTAIQETQYF
J gene: TRBJ1-1; V gene: TRBV18; clone size: -; D gene: -; CDR3 DNA: TGTGCCAGCTCGGTCAGGGGCATGAACACTGAAGCTTTCTTT; CDR3 protein: CASSVRGMNTEAFF
J gene: TRBJ2-2; V gene: TRBV7-9; clone size: once; D gene: -; CDR3 DNA: TGTGCCAGCAGCCCCCGGACAGACCCCACCGGGGAGCTGTTTTTT; CDR3 protein: CASSPRTDPTGELFF
J gene: TRBJ2-7; V gene: TRBV2; clone size: few; D gene: -; CDR3 DNA: TGTGCCAGCAGTGAGGAGCCAGGGCCATACGAGCAGTACTTC; CDR3 protein: CASSEEPGPYEQYF
J gene: TRBJ1-2; V gene: TRBV5-1; clone size: -; D gene: TRBD1; CDR3 DNA: TGCGCCAGCAGTCCAACAGGGGAGTATGGCTACACCTTC; CDR3 protein: CASSPTGEYGYTF
J gene: TRBJ2-2; V gene: TRBV30; clone size: -; D gene: -; CDR3 DNA: TGTGCCTGGAGTTCCAGGGACACCGGGGAGCTGTTTTTT; CDR3 protein: CAWSSRDTGELFF
J gene: TRBJ2-3; V gene: TRBV6-1; clone size: -; D gene: TRBD2; CDR3 DNA: TGTGCCGTCTCCCTGCGGGGGGCCCCAGATACGCAGTATTTT; CDR3 protein: CAVSLRGAPDTQYF
J gene: TRBJ1-5; V gene: TRBV2; clone size: -; D gene: -; CDR3 DNA: TGTGCCAGCAGTGAAGCGGGGGCAAGCCAAGGGCCCCAGCATTTT; CDR3 protein: CASSEAGASQGPQHF
J gene: TRBJ1-1; V gene: TRBV5-4; clone size: once; D gene: -; CDR3 DNA: TGTGCCAGCAGCTTAGTCCTTACAGAGAACACTGAAGCTTTCTTT; CDR3 protein: CASSLVLTENTEAFF
J gene: TRBJ2-2; V gene: TRBV7-9; clone size: once; D gene: -; CDR3 DNA: TGTGCCAGCAGCTTAGAAAGGGGCACCGGGGAGCTGTTTTTT; CDR3 protein: CASSLERGTGELFF
J gene: TRBJ1-2; V gene: TRBV6-1; clone size: -; D gene: -; CDR3 DNA: TGTGCCAGCAGTGCGAACATCAAGAATGGCTACACCTTC; CDR3 protein: CASSANIKNGYTF
J gene: TRBJ1-4; V gene: TRBV5-4; clone size: -; D gene: TRBD1; CDR3 DNA: TGTGCCAGCAGCCCGGGGGGGACAGGGAGCGAAAAACTGTTTTTT; CDR3 protein: CASSPGGTGSEKLFF
J gene: TRBJ2-5; V gene: TRBV20-1; clone size: -; D gene: -; CDR3 DNA: TGCAGTGTTCCCGGGGGAGAGACCCAGTACTTC; CDR3 protein: CSVPGGETQYF
J gene: TRBJ1-2; V gene: TRBV5-1; clone size: -; D gene: TRBD1; CDR3 DNA: TGCGCCAGCACTCCCACCGGGACAGACTATGGCTACACCTTC; CDR3 protein: CASTPTGTDYGYTF
J gene: TRBJ2-2; V gene: TRBV7-8; clone size: few; D gene: -; CDR3 DNA: TGTGCCAGCAGCCCCAACCCGGGGGGCAGGGAGCTGTTTTTT; CDR3 protein: CASSPNPGGRELFF
J gene: TRBJ1-4; V gene: TRBV4-1; clone size: -; D gene: -; CDR3 DNA: TGCGCCAGCAGCCAAGACTCCCGGGCAGGGTGGTATGAAAAACTGTTTTTT; CDR3 protein: CASSQDSRAGWYEKLFF
J gene: TRBJ1-1; V gene: TRBV18; clone size: -; D gene: -; CDR3 DNA: TGTGCCAGCTCACCACGCGCCAGGGAGGGTGAAGCTTTCTTT; CDR3 protein: CASSPRAREGEAFF
J gene: TRBJ1-5; V gene: TRBV19; clone size: -; D gene: TRBD1; CDR3 DNA: TGTGCCAGTAGTACAGGGGGGACGGGTCAGCCCCAGCATTTT; CDR3 protein: CASSTGGTGQPQHF
J gene: TRBJ2-3; V gene: TRBV27; clone size: -; D gene: TRBD2; CDR3 DNA: TGTGCCAGCAGTTCCGGGACTAGCGGGGGAGATACGCAGTATTTT; CDR3 protein: CASSSGTSGGDTQYF
J gene: TRBJ2-5; V gene: TRBV2; clone size: once; D gene: -; CDR3 DNA: TGTGCCAGCAATCCGGGGGATGAGACCCAGTACTTC; CDR3 protein: CASNPGDETQYF
J gene: TRBJ2-3; V gene: TRBV14; clone size: once; D gene: -; CDR3 DNA: TGTGCCAGCAGCCGAACTTACACAGATACGCAGTATTTT; CDR3 protein: CASSRTYTDTQYF
J gene: TRBJ1-5; V gene: TRBV6-1; clone size: -; D gene: -; CDR3 DNA: TGTGCCACCAACTTACACAGGGATCAGCCCCAGCATTTT; CDR3 protein: CATNLHRDQPQHF
J gene: TRBJ1-2; V gene: TRBV20-1; clone size: -; D gene: -; CDR3 DNA: TGCAGTCCACAGACAGGTAGTGGCTACACCTTC; CDR3 protein: CSPQTGSGYTF
J gene: TRBJ1-1; V gene: TRBV5-1; clone size: -; D gene: TRBD1; CDR3 DNA: TGCGCCAGCAGCTTAAAAACCGGGACAGGTGGAACTGAAGCTTTCTTT; CDR3 protein: CASSLKTGTGGTEAFF
J gene: TRBJ1-1; V gene: TRBV10-2; clone size: -; D gene: TRBD1; CDR3 DNA: TGCGCCAGCAAGGGACAGGGCTCTGAAGCTTTCTTT; CDR3 protein: CASKGQGSEAFF
J gene: TRBJ2-1; V gene: TRBV13; clone size: few; D gene: TRBD2; CDR3 DNA: TGTGCCAGCAGCTTAATATTACTAGCGGACAATGAGCAGTTCTTC; CDR3 protein: CASSLILLADNEQFF
J gene: TRBJ2-5; V gene: TRBV10-3; clone size: -; D gene: TRBD2; CDR3 DNA: TGTGCCATCAGTAATAGCGGGGGGGCTGAAAAGACCCAGTACTTC; CDR3 protein: CAISNSGGAEKTQYF
J gene: TRBJ1-1; V gene: TRBV30; clone size: -; D gene: -; CDR3 DNA: TGTGCCTGGAGTGTGCGGCACCGATGGAACACTGAAGCTTTCTTT; CDR3 protein: CAWSVRHRWNTEAFF
J gene: TRBJ2-1; V gene: TRBV19; clone size: few; D gene: TRBD2; CDR3 DNA: TGTGCCAGTAGTATAGGTGGCGGGGGGTACAATGAGCAGTTCTTC; CDR3 protein: CASSIGGGGYNEQFF
J gene: TRBJ2-2; V gene: TRBV5-1; clone size: -; D gene: TRBD1; CDR3 DNA: TGCGCCAGCAGCTTATTTGGACAGGGGCGAACCGGGGAGCTGTTTTTT; CDR3 protein: CASSLFGQGRTGELFF
J gene: TRBJ1-2; V gene: TRBV19; clone size: -; D gene: -; CDR3 DNA: TGTGCCAGTAGTATAGGGACCAGGGATCGCTATGGCTACACCTTC; CDR3 protein: CASSIGTRDRYGYTF
J gene: TRBJ2-7; V gene: TRBV7-9; clone size: -; D gene: -; CDR3 DNA: TGTGCCAGCAGCTTCGGGGTGGGGGCTGACTACGAGCAGTACTTC; CDR3 protein: CASSFGVGADYEQYF
J gene: TRBJ2-5; V gene: TRBV5-1; clone size: -; D gene: -; CDR3 DNA: TGCGCCAGCAGCCTCCAGGGGGGCTGGGGTCCAGAGACCCAGTACTTC; CDR3 protein: CASSLQGGWGPETQYF
J gene: TRBJ1-1; V gene: TRBV5-1; clone size: -; D gene: -; CDR3 DNA: TGCGCCAGCAGCTTGGGCGAATTGACAGACGTGAACACTGAAGCTTTCTTT; CDR3 protein: CASSLGELTDVNTEAFF
J gene: TRBJ1-1; V gene: TRBV18; clone size: -; D gene: -; CDR3 DNA: TGTGCCAGCTCATCGCAGGGGAATCAGGCTGAAGCTTTCTTT; CDR3 protein: CASSSQGNQAEAFF
J gene: TRBJ2-2; V gene: TRBV11-3; clone size: -; D gene: -; CDR3 DNA: TGTGCCAGCAGCTTATCGTCATGGCAGAACACCGGGGAGCTGTTTTTT; CDR3 protein: CASSLSSWQNTGELFF
J gene: TRBJ1-3; V gene: TRBV5-1; clone size: once; D gene: -; CDR3 DNA: TGCGCCAGCAGCCCGTCACAGAACTCTGGAAACACCATATATTTT; CDR3 protein: CASSPSQNSGNTIYF
J gene: TRBJ2-7; V gene: TRBV5-4; clone size: -; D gene: TRBD2; CDR3 DNA: TGTGCCAGCAGCTCGGGGGGGGGCCGATACGAGCAGTACTTC; CDR3 protein: CASSSGGGRYEQYF
J gene: TRBJ2-1; V gene: TRBV6-1; clone size: -; D gene: TRBD2; CDR3 DNA: TGTGCCAGCAGTGAAGTACGGACTAGCCGCGAGCAGTTCTTC; CDR3 protein: CASSEVRTSREQFF
J gene: TRBJ1-2; V gene: TRBV5-6; clone size: -; D gene: TRBD1; CDR3 DNA: TGTGCCAGCAGCCTCGACAGGGCCTATGGCTACACCTTC; CDR3 protein: CASSLDRAYGYTF
J gene: TRBJ2-7; V gene: TRBV6-5; clone size: -; D gene: -; CDR3 DNA: TGTGCCAGCAGTTACGGTTCCGGGATGAGCTCCTACGAGCAGTACTTC; CDR3 protein: CASSYGSGMSSYEQYF
J gene: TRBJ2-3; V gene: TRBV5-4; clone size: once; D gene: -; CDR3 DNA: TGTGCCAGCAGCTTGGGCGGGGGCACAGATACGCAGTATTTT; CDR3 protein: CASSLGGGTDTQYF
J gene: TRBJ1-2; V gene: TRBV5-1; clone size: -; D gene: TRBD1; CDR3 DNA: TGCGCCAGCAGCTATACAGGGGAACCTAACTATGGCTACACCTTC; CDR3 protein: CASSYTGEPNYGYTF
J gene: TRBJ1-1; V gene: TRBV6-1; clone size: once; D gene: TRBD1; CDR3 DNA: TGTGCCAGCAGTGGCGGGACAGCAATGAACACTGAAGCTTTCTTT; CDR3 protein: CASSGGTAMNTEAFF
J gene: TRBJ1-6; V gene: TRBV19; clone size: -; D gene: -; CDR3 DNA: TGTGCCAGTATGGAGTATAATTCCCCCCTCCACTTT; CDR3 protein: CASMEYNSPLHF